Listed here is a single T cell receptor (beta chain). There are 15 residues in the CDR3. Trimming removed 5 bases from V and 4 bases from J; junction bases left unmatched: 4. The germline CDR1 and CDR2 sequences are LNHDA and SQIVND (reference sequence). Data came from immunoSEQ multiplex PCR; TCRdb stores just in-frame clones and leaves some out. The table includes around 65,000 clones, 82% detected once. This entry belongs to a study of blood T cell repertoires in COVID-19. Across the study: Italy, Spain and the United States were the sources of the convalescent and acute COVID-19 samples.

The chain is built from TRBV19 and TRBJ2-5; 13 nucleotides match TRBD2. The sequenced sample was peripheral blood. The source of this sequence is a human donor in a cohort sampled during active COVID-19. CDR3: CASSFTSGGAETQYF. The CDR3 DNA follows: TGTGCCAGTAGTTTCACTAGCGGGGGGGCAGAGACCCAGTACTTC.